This entry features one T cell receptor (beta chain) sequence. The antigen is not known. Naive CD8 isolation took CD45RO-negative cells positively selected for CCR7 and excluded terminally differentiated effector memory CD45RA+ cells. This sample is drawn from a study of shared clonotypes between healthy human individuals. Looking at the study overall: Each donor contributed plates that comprised three CD4 naive, three CD4 memory, two CD8 naive and one CD8 memory. Findings of the study overall: The study found about 5.1% of naive CD4 clonotypes shared across four donors.

A deep-level run was used for the assay. In the study's own analysis: Because ImmunoSEQ provided only junction sequences with no quality scores, the filtering differed. Using immunoSEQ multiplex PCR, the repertoire was profiled, and TCRdb retains in-frame clones only, with some absent. V, J and clone size are those of that table, while D and trimming were read from the DNA. The sample records approximately 840,000 clones, about 96% being singletons. This CDR3 spans 18 amino acids. Germline V gene sequence: CDR1 SGHVS, CDR2 FNYEAQ. V dropped 5 bases and J dropped 8; count of bases not matched to a gene: 16.

Sequenced input: naive CD8+ T cells sorted from blood. The sequence came from a man aged 25 to 45 in good health. The chain employs TRBV7-6 and TRBJ2-1; TRBD2 agrees at 12 bases. CDR3 in amino acids: CASSENPRGLAGKDEQFF. The CDR3 region has the DNA TGTGCCAGCAGCGAAAACCCAAGAGGACTAGCGGGAAAGGATGAGCAGTTCTTC.